The 17 T cell receptor beta chains below were found in one sample sequenced in a study of T cell repertoires in cytomegalovirus infection. TCRdb redid the calling of the reads with MiXCR, one entry per CDR3 protein. The profile shows 150,000 or so distinct CDR3 sequences, roughly 6.5% of them singletons. Sequencing input: PBMCs. Receptors were obtained from a human donor in good health (CMV status not recorded). Some clones in this sample may be carry-over from other donors' samples.

This clonotype was seen many times. An end of the junction differs from the germline gene, which may be a read error. V usage is TRBV28 and J usage is TRBJ2-1; D call uncertain. Germline CDR1 and CDR2: MDHEN and SYDVKM. The CDR3 totals 14 residues. The CDR3 nucleotides read TGTGCCAGCAGTCCAAAACAGATCTGGGAAGTATCGATCTTC. As protein: CASSPKQIWEVSIF.

DNA for the CDR3: TGTGCCACCAGCAGAGATCAAAGGGCCTGGAATGAGCAGTTCTTC. As protein: CATSRDQRAWNEQFF. V gene TRBV15 combines with J gene TRBJ2-1, with D unclear. The CDR3 has 15 residues. Germline CDR1 is LNHNV and CDR2 is YYDKDF (reference sequence). V was clipped by 0 bases and J by 7 bases, with 13 bases between them.

This chain links TRBV7-2 with TRBJ2-1; a weak D match, TRBD2 (5 bases). The CDR3 is made up of 12 amino acids. Germline loops: CDR1 SGHTA, CDR2 FQGNSA. The ends were cut back, 4 bases at V and 8 bases at J, with 9 bases in the middle. CDR3 loop: CASSSSGYEQFF. CDR3 DNA sequence: TGTGCCAGCAGCTCGAGCGGTTATGAGCAGTTCTTC.

For this clonotype: A read error may explain this, as a much larger clone is one base away. The CDR3 loop is CASTQTSGVNEQFF. DNA for the CDR3: TGTGCCAGTACCCAGACTAGCGGGGTCAACGAGCAGTTCTTC. This chain uses TRBV19 with TRBJ2-7; the match to TRBD2 covers 11 bases. The J call could be wrong; TRBJ2-1 is a better fit for the DNA end. This CDR3 has 14 residues. Germline-derived CDR1 and CDR2 are LNHDA and SQIVND (reference sequence).

This clonotype was counted only a few times. The chain links TRBV12-3 or TRBV12-4 to TRBJ2-7; D remains unclear. V was clipped by 1 base and J by 1 base, with 14 bases between them. This CDR3 has 16 amino acids. CDR3 coding DNA: TGTGCCAGCAGTTTAGGGGGTATCGCGGCGTCCTACGAGCAGTACTTC. This gives the protein CASSLGGIAASYEQYF.

The chain couples TRBV15 to TRBJ2-7; D tentatively reads TRBD1 or TRBD2 (5 bases each). The CDR3 consists of 15 residues. The germline V gene encodes CDR1 LNHNV and CDR2 YYDKDF (reference sequence). The V gene lost 6 bases and the J gene lost 4 bases, with 19 bases spanning the gap. Here the CDR3 reads CATRDSGTGLYEQYF. The CDR3 bases are TGTGCCACCAGGGATTCCGGGACCGGATTATACGAGCAGTACTTC.

Only a few counts were recorded for this clonotype. The V call is TRBV29-1, the J call TRBJ2-1; D is uncertain. Germline V gene sequence: CDR1 SQVTM, CDR2 ANQGSEA. This CDR3 region has 13 residues. Trimming pared 5 bases from V and 4 bases from J, leaving 12 bases between. CDR3 loop: CSVIIIPYNEQFF. CDR3 nucleotide sequence: TGCAGCGTTATCATCATCCCATACAATGAGCAGTTCTTC.

This clonotype was detected many times. V gene TRBV7-6 combines with J gene TRBJ1-6; no firm D call. CDR1 is SGHVS, CDR2 FNYEAQ, per germline. The CDR3 spans 13 residues. Between the trimmed V and J ends, which lost 4 bases and 7 bases, there was a span of 8 bases. In DNA form, the CDR3 reads TGTGCCAGCAGCTCTAATCCGAATTCACCCCTCCACTTT. Residues: CASSSNPNSPLHF.

On this clonotype: At one boundary the junction diverges from the germline segment, which might be a read error. This chain connects TRBV7-6 to TRBJ1-1; D remains unclear. From germline, CDR1 is SGHVS and CDR2 FNYEAQ. CDR3 length: 14 amino acids. DNA of the CDR3: TGTGCCAGCAGCCCTCGACCCGAGAACACTGTAGCTTTCTTT. Its protein product is CASSPRPENTVAFF.

This clonotype was observed many times. This chain links TRBV27 with TRBJ2-5; D uncertain. This CDR3 is 15 amino acids long. V was trimmed by 5 bases and J by 3 bases, leaving 16 bases between them. CDR1 and CDR2 (germline): MNHEY, SMNVEV (reference sequence). The CDR3 region has the DNA TGTGCCAGCAGTCATCTTCTGGGGTCAGAAGAGACCCAGTACTTC. This codes for CASSHLLGSEETQYF.

This clonotype was picked up a small number of times. The gene calls are TRBV28 and TRBJ2-7; TRBD1 matches at 8 bases. V shed 6 bases and J 3 bases; nucleotides not matched to a gene: 4. The CDR3 length is 13 residues. Germline CDR1 is MDHEN and CDR2 is SYDVKM. CDR3 amino acids: CASRGDRNYEQYF. The CDR3 coding sequence is TGTGCCAGCAGGGGGGACAGGAACTACGAGCAGTACTTC.

This clonotype was found many times. This chain uses TRBV7-2 with TRBJ2-1; 9 nucleotides line up with TRBD2. The V and J ends lost 1 base and 8 bases, in that order; junction bases with no gene match: 6. The CDR3 extends over 15 amino acids. Germline values: CDR1 SGHTA, CDR2 FQGNSA. This chain's CDR3 is CASSLVRAGGYEQFF. CDR3 nucleotide sequence: TGTGCCAGCAGCTTAGTTCGAGCGGGGGGCTATGAGCAGTTCTTC.

In this sample, this clonotype turned up many times. The CDR3 bases are TGTGCCAGCAGTCCCGATGCCCTCGAAAATGCTTTCTTT. It encodes CASSPDALENAFF. The chain recombines TRBV6-5 with TRBJ1-1; no definite D call. CDR1 and CDR2 from the germline V gene are MNHEY and SVGAGI. Trimming left V 5 bases short and J 11 bases short, with 18 bases between. CDR3 length: 13 amino acids.

In this sample, this clonotype turned up many times. The J gene is TRBJ2-5, the V gene TRBV7-9, with a possible D match to TRBD2 (6 bases). The CDR3 runs 14 residues. The V gene lost 2 bases and the J gene lost 2 bases, with 9 bases spanning the gap. The V gene's germline CDR1 is SEHNR and CDR2 FQNEAQ (reference sequence). In DNA, the CDR3 is TGTGCCAGCAGCTTAATGGGGAGGCAAGAGACCCAGTACTTC. Protein: CASSLMGRQETQYF.

A few counts support this clonotype. This sequence joins TRBV9 and TRBJ2-3; 10 bases are a match to TRBD2. CDR1 and CDR2 (germline): SGDLS, YYNGEE. Losses at the gene ends were 0 bases for V and 1 base for J; bases not matched to a gene: 5. This CDR3 comprises 17 residues. In DNA, the CDR3 is TGTGCCAGCAGCGTAGGGGTCAGCGGGGGGGGCACAGATACGCAGTATTTT. This encodes CASSVGVSGGGTDTQYF. Full variable domain (rest looked up from reference TRBV9 and TRBJ2-3): DSGVTQTPKHLITATGQRVTLRCSPRSGDLSVYWYQQSLDQGLQFLIQYYNGEERAKGNILERFSAQQFPDLHSELNLSSLELGDSALYFCASSVGVSGGGTDTQYFGPGTRLTVL.

This clonotype has only a few counts. The chain has TRBV29-1 and TRBJ1-5; the D gene is possibly TRBD1 (5 bases). The length of the CDR3 is 14 residues. Germline V CDR1 and CDR2: SQVTM, ANQGSEA. V dropped 3 bases and J dropped 1 base, with 10 bases sitting between them. The CDR3 nucleotides are TGCAGCGTTGAGTTTGGGACCAGCAATCAGCCCCAGCATTTT. Encoded protein: CSVEFGTSNQPQHF.

This clonotype has only a few counts. The CDR3 loop is CASSQGTGREQYF. In DNA form, the CDR3 reads TGTGCCAGCAGCCAAGGGACAGGGCGAGAGCAGTACTTC. This rearrangement joins TRBV12-3 or TRBV12-4 to TRBJ2-7; 9 bases align to TRBD1. This CDR3 region has 13 residues. The V and J ends lost 6 bases and 7 bases, in that order; junction bases with no gene match: 7.